The present T cell receptor (beta chain) was sequenced within a study of neurological immune-mediated disorders. General study points: Because no CDR3 amino acid sequences were shared across subjects by expanded clones, private repertoires were suggested in all groups.

At least ten counts were recorded for this clonotype. Its specificity is not known. Deletions cut 2 bases from V and 7 bases from J, with 9 bases between. The CDR3 sequence is 14 residues long. CDR1 is MGHDK and CDR2 is SYGVNS in the germline V gene. Template-switch 5'RACE cDNA synthesis added a 10-nucleotide unique molecular identifier. The authors obtained over 170 million TCR-beta sequences from 15-18 subjects per sequencing run. From the 5' RACE reads, TCRdb called clonotypes with MiXCR, one entry per CDR3 protein. The profile shows about 120,000 distinct CDR3 sequences, roughly 3.4% of them singletons.

This receptor was obtained from a woman under 40 with multiple sclerosis. The chain couples TRBV25-1 to TRBJ1-6; D is unclear. Sequencing was done on a sample of PBMCs. The CDR3 sequence is CASSEETVNSPLHF. The CDR3, as DNA: TGTGCCAGCAGTGAAGAAACAGTCAATTCACCCCTCCACTTT.